This T cell receptor (beta chain) is drawn from a study of T cell responses to AZD1222 COVID-19 vaccine. Some clones are missing from TCRdb's copy, which holds only in-frame ones; the method was immunoSEQ multiplex PCR. The sample consists of tens of thousands of clones, roughly 85% of them appearing once. Notes on this clone: Its specificity is unknown.

Study conclusions and caveats: Donors skewed white British and female; clonal diversity was possibly underestimated. Only five to seven individuals given AZD1222 were seropositive at baseline.

This receptor was obtained from an adult who received the AZD1222 COVID-19 vaccine. The sample consisted of peripheral blood, taken 28 days after the second AZD1222 dose.

The chain's CDR3 is CASSHRNTELFF. CDR3 bases: TGTGCCAGCAGCCACAGAAACACGGAGCTGTTTTTT. V and J are TRBV4-2 and TRBJ2-2; no firm D call. Germline CDR1 reads LGHNA; CDR2 reads YNFKEQ. V lost 3 bases and J lost 10, with 9 bases in between. The CDR3 spans 12 residues.